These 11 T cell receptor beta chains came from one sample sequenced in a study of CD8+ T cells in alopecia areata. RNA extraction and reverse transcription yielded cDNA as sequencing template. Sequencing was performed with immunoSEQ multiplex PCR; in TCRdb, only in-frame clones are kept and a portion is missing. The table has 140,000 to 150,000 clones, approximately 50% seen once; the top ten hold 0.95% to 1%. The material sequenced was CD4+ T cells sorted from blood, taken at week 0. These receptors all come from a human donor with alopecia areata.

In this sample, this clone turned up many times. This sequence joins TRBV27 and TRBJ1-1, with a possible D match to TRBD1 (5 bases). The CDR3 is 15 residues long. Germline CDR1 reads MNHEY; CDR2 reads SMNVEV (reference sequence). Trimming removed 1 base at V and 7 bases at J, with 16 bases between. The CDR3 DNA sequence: TGTGCCAGCAGTTTATTTCGTCGGGACCGCAGTGAAGCTTTCTTT. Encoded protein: CASSLFRRDRSEAFF.

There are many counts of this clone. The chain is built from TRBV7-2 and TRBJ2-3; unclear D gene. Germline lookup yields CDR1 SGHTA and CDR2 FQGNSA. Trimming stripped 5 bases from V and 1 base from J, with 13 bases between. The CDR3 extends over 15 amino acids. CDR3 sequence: CASSATFSRTDTQYF. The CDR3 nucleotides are TGTGCCAGCAGCGCGACCTTTTCCCGCACAGATACGCAGTATTTT.

The CDR3 region has the DNA TGTGCCTGGGCCCAGGGACGGTATGGCTACACCTTC. This codes for CAWAQGRYGYTF. This chain connects TRBV30 to TRBJ1-2, with D possibly TRBD1 on 5 matching bases. Per the germline V gene, CDR1 is GTSNPN and CDR2 is SVGIG (reference sequence). V lost 5 bases to trimming and J lost 5 bases, with 12 bases between them. The CDR3 extends over 12 amino acids.

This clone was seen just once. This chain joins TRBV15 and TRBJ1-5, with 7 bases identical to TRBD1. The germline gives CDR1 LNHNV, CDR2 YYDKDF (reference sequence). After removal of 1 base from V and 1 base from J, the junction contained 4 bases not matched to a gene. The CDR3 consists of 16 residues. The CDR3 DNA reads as TGTGCCACCAGCAGAGGAGAGGGGGCCAGCAATCAGCCCCAGCATTTT. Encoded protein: CATSRGEGASNQPQHF.

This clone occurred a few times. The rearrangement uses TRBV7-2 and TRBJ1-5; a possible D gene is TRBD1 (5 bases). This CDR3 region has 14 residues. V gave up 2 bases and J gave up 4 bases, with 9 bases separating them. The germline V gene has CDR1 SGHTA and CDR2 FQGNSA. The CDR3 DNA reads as TGTGCCAGCAGCTTACAGGGCCTAAATCAGCCCCAGCATTTT. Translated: CASSLQGLNQPQHF. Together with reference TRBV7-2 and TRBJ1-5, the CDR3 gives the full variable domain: GAGVSQSPSNKVTEKGKDVELRCDPISGHTALYWYRQSLGQGLEFLIYFQGNSAPDKSGLPSDRFSAERTGGSVSTLTIQRTQQEDSAVYLCASSLQGLNQPQHFGDGTRLSIL.

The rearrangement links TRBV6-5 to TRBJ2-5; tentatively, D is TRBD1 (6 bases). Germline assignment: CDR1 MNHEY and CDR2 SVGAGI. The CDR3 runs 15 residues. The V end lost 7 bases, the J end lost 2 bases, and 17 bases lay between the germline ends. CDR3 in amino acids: CASTPRDRTQETQYF. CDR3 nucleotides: TGTGCCAGCACCCCCCGCGACAGGACTCAAGAGACCCAGTACTTC.

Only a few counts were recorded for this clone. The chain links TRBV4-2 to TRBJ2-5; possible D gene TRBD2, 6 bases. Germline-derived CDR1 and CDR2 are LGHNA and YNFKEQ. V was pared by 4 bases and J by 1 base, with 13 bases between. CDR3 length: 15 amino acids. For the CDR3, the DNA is TGTGCCAGCAGCCTCGCCGGGACTCTCCAAGAGACCCAGTACTTC. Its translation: CASSLAGTLQETQYF.

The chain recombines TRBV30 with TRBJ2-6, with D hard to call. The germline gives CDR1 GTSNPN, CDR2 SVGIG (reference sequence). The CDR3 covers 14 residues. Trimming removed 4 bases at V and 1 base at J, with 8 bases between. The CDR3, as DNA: TGTGCCTGGAAAGTGACTTCTGGGGCCAACGTCCTGACTTTC. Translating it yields CAWKVTSGANVLTF. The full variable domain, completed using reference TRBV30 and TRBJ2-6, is SQTIHQWPATLVQPVGSPLSLECTVEGTSNPNLYWYRQAAGRGLQLLFYSVGIGQISSEVPQNLSASRPQDRQFILSSKKLLLSDSGFYLCAWKVTSGANVLTFGAGSRLTVL.

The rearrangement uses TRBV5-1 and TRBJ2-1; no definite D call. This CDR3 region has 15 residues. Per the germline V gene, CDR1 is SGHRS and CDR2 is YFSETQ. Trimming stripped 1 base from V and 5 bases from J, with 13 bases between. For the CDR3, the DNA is TGCGCCAGCAGCTTGATGAGTGTAACTGACAATGAGCAGTTCTTC. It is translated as CASSLMSVTDNEQFF.

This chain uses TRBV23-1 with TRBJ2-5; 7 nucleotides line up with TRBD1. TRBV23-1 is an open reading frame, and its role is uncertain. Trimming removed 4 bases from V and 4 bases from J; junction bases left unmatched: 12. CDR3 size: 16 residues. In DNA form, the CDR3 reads TGCGCCAGCAGTCGAGGGGCCTACAGGGGACCAGAGACCCAGTACTTC. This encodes CASSRGAYRGPETQYF.

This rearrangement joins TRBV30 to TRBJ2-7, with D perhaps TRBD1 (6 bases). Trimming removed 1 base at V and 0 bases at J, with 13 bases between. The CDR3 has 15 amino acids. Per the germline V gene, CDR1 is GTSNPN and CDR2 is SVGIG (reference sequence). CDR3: CAWSGGHSNSYEQYF. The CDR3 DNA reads TGTGCCTGGAGTGGGGGACACTCAAACTCCTACGAGCAGTACTTC.